The 7 T cell receptor beta chains in this list originate from one sample, sequenced in a study of OX40 agonist ivuxolimab in advanced cancers. The table came from immunoSEQ multiplex PCR; TCRdb's copy has only in-frame clones and leaves some out. The table shows roughly 10,000 clones, with 70% to 80% occurring only once. Sequenced here: CD4+ or CD8+ T cells sorted from blood, sampled in a trial of the OX40 agonist ivuxolimab. The receptors stem from an adult with an advanced solid tumor such as melanoma, head and neck, liver or kidney cancer.

This chain joins TRBV11-2 and TRBJ2-1, with 8 bases lining up with TRBD1. The V segment lost 5 bases and the J segment 2 bases; nucleotides outside the gene matches: 11. Per the germline V gene, CDR1 is SGHAT and CDR2 is FQNNGV. This CDR3 contains 17 residues. CDR3 amino acids: CASSQILQGGPYNEQFF. For the CDR3, the DNA is TGTGCCAGCAGCCAAATCTTACAGGGGGGCCCCTACAATGAGCAGTTCTTC.

The V and J genes are TRBV19 and TRBJ2-7; 11 bases agree with TRBD1. The length of the CDR3 is 15 residues. Germline V gene lookup returns CDR1 LNHDA and CDR2 SQIVND (reference sequence). V gave up 5 bases and J gave up 5 bases; unmatched junction bases: 8. CDR3 amino acids: CASSAGTGGSHEQYF. The CDR3 nucleotides read TGTGCCAGTAGTGCCGGGACAGGGGGATCCCACGAGCAGTACTTC. The full variable domain, in which reference TRBV19 and TRBJ2-7 provide the parts outside the CDR3, is DGGITQSPKYLFRKEGQNVTLSCEQNLNHDAMYWYRQDPGQGLRLIYYSQIVNDFQKGDIAEGYSVSREKKESFPLTVTSAQKNPTAFYLCASSAGTGGSHEQYFGPGTRLTVT.

The J gene is TRBJ2-1, the V gene TRBV6-5; D may be TRBD1 or TRBD2 (5 bases each). The CDR3 runs 15 residues. Germline CDR1 is MNHEY and CDR2 is SVGAGI. The V and J ends lost 7 bases and 2 bases respectively, with 15 bases between them. CDR3 in amino acids: CASTLLLGPYNEQFF. DNA for the CDR3: TGTGCCAGCACCCTCCTCCTGGGACCCTACAATGAGCAGTTCTTC.

The chain joins TRBV2 to TRBJ2-1; D not certain. The germline gives CDR1 SNHLY, CDR2 FYNNEI. The V gene lost 2 bases and the J gene lost 2 bases, with 10 bases spanning the gap. This CDR3 is 15 amino acids long. As DNA, the CDR3 is TGTGCCAGCAGTGAATCGCTTTTCCCCTACAATGAGCAGTTCTTC. This codes for CASSESLFPYNEQFF.

This CDR3 reads CASSVSASNEQFF. DNA for the CDR3: TGTGCCAGCAGTGTTAGTGCCTCCAATGAGCAGTTCTTC. J is TRBJ2-1 and V is TRBV6-4, with D hard to call. CDR1 is MRHNA, CDR2 SNTAGT, per germline. The V end lost 4 bases, the J end lost 6 bases, and 10 bases lay between the germline ends. The CDR3 is 13 residues long.

To note about this clone: A much larger clone lies a single base off, so this may be a read error. The genes are TRBV7-9 and TRBJ2-3; 13 nucleotides line up with TRBD2. CDR3 length: 17 amino acids. CDR1 SEHNR and CDR2 FQNEAQ come from the germline V gene (reference sequence). The CDR3 sequence: CVSSFPSGLAGADTQYF. In DNA form, the CDR3 reads TGTGTCAGCAGCTTCCCAAGTGGACTAGCGGGAGCAGATACGCAGTATTTT.

The chain couples TRBV11-1 to TRBJ2-7; possible D gene TRBD2, 6 bases. The ends were cut back, 0 bases at V and 0 bases at J, with 15 bases in the middle. The CDR3 has 17 amino acids. CDR1 and CDR2 from the germline V gene are SGHAT and FQDESV (reference sequence). The CDR3 nucleotides read TGTGCCAGCAGCTTAGCGCCCGGCGGGGATAGCTCCTACGAGCAGTACTTC. Amino acids: CASSLAPGGDSSYEQYF.